This TCR beta chain was identified in a study of blood T cell repertoires in COVID-19 (dated by TCRdb to the early 2020s). Some background on the complete study: Samples from collaborators originated in the United States, Italy and Spain and spanned both the acute and convalescent phases of COVID-19. The material from the prospective study consisted of cDNA or gDNA derived from T cells, B-cell-depleted T cells, or PBMCs. Deeply sampled blood TCRbeta repertoires from subjects exposed to, actively infected with, or recovered from COVID-19 were included in the dataset. A freely available public database, intended as a resource for researchers studying the immune response to SARS-CoV-2, is where the repertoires were released. Samples were obtained from the ongoing ImmuneRACE study (first 160 participants) and from over a thousand subjects provided by 6 global collaborators. Sample metadata almost always included a de-identified subject ID, COVID-19 status, age in years and sex. Where HLA class I and class II types were available, the types were taken from metadata supplied by the sample provider, not from assay-based typing. The research as a whole found: The amount of clinical and demographic metadata varied by source and participant and was provided uncurated.

For this clone: This clone's antigen is unknown. Qualities for individual bases were not recorded, and no much larger clone is one base off.

CDR1 and CDR2 were assigned from the germline V gene (reference sequence) as MNHEY and SMNVEV. Counted from cysteine to phenylalanine, this CDR3 has 14 amino acids. Here the CDR3 DNA is all that survives: 42 bases in frame from base 1. V is pruned by 7 bases and J by 3 bases, leaving 9 bases of the junction without a gene match. TCRbeta CDR3 regions were amplified from genomic DNA by means of the immunoSEQ Assay, a bias-controlled multiplex PCR. The published analysis was carried out like this. The number of nucleated cells in each sample was estimated by amplification of reference gene primers within the assay. To quantify the absolute abundance of each unique TCRbeta CDR3 rearrangement, sequence reads were collapsed and filtered. For each sample, productive Simpson clonality was calculated as the square root of Simpson's diversity index across productive rearrangements. Sourced from immuneACCESS, this table was stored by TCRdb with only in-frame sequences that have V and J called. A share of the clones is absent; for the studies checked, an unresolved V gene accounts for under half, and the remainder has no known explanation. The D gene and trimming were derived from the DNA, and the V and J assignments and clone size from that table. The sample table contains about 180,000 clones; only one count was recorded for approximately 83% of them. More than 2.5% of the sample lies in the top ten.

The collaborating institutions used their own protocols to collect whole blood in K2EDTA tubes. For TCRbeta analysis, collaborator samples were shipped as frozen whole blood, as isolated PBMCs, or as DNA extracted from either sample type. Sequencing was done on a sample of peripheral blood. This receptor chain uses TRBV27 and TRBJ2-7, with 7 junctional bases fitting TRBD2. The receptor comes from a man aged 55 to 70 with acute or convalescent COVID-19. The nucleotide sequence reads as follows: TGTGCCAGCAAGCGGGCGGGAGCCCTCTACGAGCAGTACTTC. The translation is CASKRAGALYEQYF.